What follows describes a single TCR beta chain. The data belong to a study of blood T cell repertoires in COVID-19. Study-wide background: Some COVID-19 samples were acute and others convalescent; all came from the United States, Italy and Spain.

Some clones are missing from TCRdb's copy, which holds only in-frame ones; the method was immunoSEQ multiplex PCR. The sample records about 39,000 clones, 80% to 95% being singletons. V was shortened by 1 base and J by 2 bases, with 9 bases between the two germline ends. Germline V gene sequence: CDR1 SGHRS, CDR2 YFSETQ. The CDR3 loop spans 14 amino acids. The gene calls are TRBV5-1 and TRBJ2-5; D not certain. What was sequenced was peripheral blood. The receptor was isolated from a man aged 45 to 65 with active COVID-19. The CDR3 nucleotides read TGCGCCAGCAGCTTGCTTAGTCTTCAAGAGACCCAGTACTTC. This encodes CASSLLSLQETQYF.